The entry below describes one T cell receptor (beta chain). The data are from a study of blood T cell repertoires in COVID-19. Across the whole study: PBMCs, B-cell-depleted T cells, or T cells provided the cDNA or gDNA that made up the material.

Seattle researchers signed up patients amid active infection and tracked them longitudinally. Original data processing: Reference gene primer amplification gave nucleated cell count estimates. The data were produced by immunoSEQ multiplex PCR, yet TCRdb's version contains in-frame clones alone and is incomplete. D and trimming come from the DNA, and the V and J calls and clone size come from that table. The sample includes 250,000 to 300,000 clones, about nine tenths of them seen just once. The CDR3 loop spans 15 amino acids. The V end was cut by 4 bases, the J end by 3 bases, with 10 bases between. Germline V gives CDR1 MDHEN, CDR2 SYDVKM.

Sequencing was carried out using peripheral blood. The source is a woman aged 30 to 39 with COVID-19, enrolled during active disease. This chain joins TRBV28 and TRBJ1-6, with no clear D. In nucleotides, the CDR3 is TGTGCCAGCAGTTCGGACTCCAGCTATAATTCACCCCTCCACTTT. As protein: CASSSDSSYNSPLHF.